These T cell receptor beta chains were read from a single sample in a study of CD8 T cells in ankylosing spondylitis. TCRdb redid the calling of the 5' RACE reads with MiXCR, one entry per CDR3 protein. Of about 250,000 distinct CDR3 sequences listed, 10% to 13% are singletons. The sample consisted of blood, either unsorted or a sorted T cell fraction (not recorded which). The receptors originated from a male donor with ankylosing spondylitis or in good health (not recorded which). Both conserved end residues are part of each CDR3. A D gene is named only where the DNA matches it firmly. The listing skips clone size in some rows; elsewhere it reads once, few, many or a size class.

>TRBV29-1|-|many|TRBJ1-3
TGCAGCGTTGGATCTGGAAACACCATATATTTT
CSVGSGNTIYF
>TRBV6-1|-|many|TRBJ2-7
TGTGCCAGCAAACGCCCGGATCACTGGGAGCAGTACTTC
CASKRPDHWEQYF
>TRBV25-1|TRBD1|many|TRBJ1-2
TGTGCCAGCAGTGATACCAGGGGGGACTATGGCTACACCTTC
CASSDTRGDYGYTF
>TRBV20-1|-|many|TRBJ2-7
TGCAGTGCTAGGGATCGGGGGAGCTCCTACGAGCAGTACTTC
CSARDRGSSYEQYF
>TRBV10-3|TRBD1|many|TRBJ1-1
TGTGCCATCAGCGGACAGGAGAACACTGAAGCTTTCTTT
CAISGQENTEAFF
>TRBV15|-|many|TRBJ1-2
TGTGCCACCAGCAGAGGCAGGGCTAACTATGGCTACACCTTC
CATSRGRANYGYTF
>TRBV4-1|-|many|TRBJ1-5
TGCGCCAGCAGCAAAGACGGTTCAGGGGACAATCAGCCCCAGCATTTT
CASSKDGSGDNQPQHF
>TRBV5-1|-|few|TRBJ1-6
TGCGCCAGCAGCTTGCGCACAGGACGGGATTCACCCCTCCACTTT
CASSLRTGRDSPLHF
>TRBV19|TRBD1|-|TRBJ1-2
TGTGCCAGTAGTATGGGACAGGGGCTGATTAACTATGGCTACACCTTC
CASSMGQGLINYGYTF
>TRBV2|-|few|TRBJ1-4
TGTGCCAGCCGGACCGTGGGTAATGAAAAACTGTTTTTT
CASRTVGNEKLFF
>TRBV29-1|-|-|TRBJ2-1
TGCAGCGTCCACCAATACAATGAGCAGTTCTTC
CSVHQYNEQFF
>TRBV4-2|-|few|TRBJ1-2
TGTGCCAGCAGCCAAGATTCGGCAGGGAGCGGGGGCTACACCTTC
CASSQDSAGSGGYTF
>TRBV15|TRBD2|many|TRBJ2-1
TGTGCCACCAGCGTTCTTCTAGCGGGAGGGCCCGGTGAGCAGTTCTTC
CATSVLLAGGPGEQFF
>TRBV10-3|-|-|TRBJ1-1
TGTGCCATCAGTGAGTCGGCAGGGGCGACCACTGAAGCTTTCTTT
CAISESAGATTEAFF
>TRBV5-6|-|many|TRBJ2-7
TGTGCCAGCACCACGCGCCGCGGATCCTACGAGCAGTACTTC
CASTTRRGSYEQYF
>TRBV12-3/TRBV12-4|-|-|TRBJ1-2
TGTGCCAGCAGGAATTTCAGAACAGGAGGATATGGCTACACCTTC
CASRNFRTGGYGYTF
>TRBV20-1|-|medium-sized|TRBJ1-1
TGCAGTGCTAGAGCCCAGAACCCTGAAGCTTTCTTT
CSARAQNPEAFF
>TRBV25-1|-|many|TRBJ2-1
TGTGCCAGCAGTGAATTAGGACAGACCTCCTACAATGAGCAGTTCTTC
CASSELGQTSYNEQFF
>TRBV7-2|-|-|TRBJ2-1
TGTGCCAGCAGCTTCTCTAGCGCAAACAATGAGCAGTTCTTC
CASSFSSANNEQFF
>TRBV20-1|-|many|TRBJ2-1
TGCAGTGCTAGGACAGCCGCTGGCCCTTTTAGCCAGTTCTTC
CSARTAAGPFSQFF
>TRBV5-1|-|many|TRBJ2-6
TGCGCCAGCAGCCCTGTCCCCTCTGGGGCCAACGTCCTGACTTTC
CASSPVPSGANVLTF
>TRBV20-1|TRBD2|many|TRBJ2-1
TGCAGTGCTGCCAACCTACTAGCGGCCCACAATGAGCAGTTCTTC
CSAANLLAAHNEQFF
>TRBV6-6|-|many|TRBJ2-2
TGTGCCAGCAGTTACGAGCATCCCGGGGAGCTGTTTTTT
CASSYEHPGELFF
>TRBV7-6|TRBD1|once|TRBJ1-1
TGTGCCAGCAGCTCGAGGACAGGGCTTAACACTGAAGCTTTCTTT
CASSSRTGLNTEAFF
>TRBV7-9|-|many|TRBJ1-3
TGTGCCAGCAGCTTAGATTCGGCCATCTCTGGAAACACCATATATTTT
CASSLDSAISGNTIYF
>TRBV20-1|TRBD2|many|TRBJ2-2
TGCAGTGCCAGACTAGCGGCCCGGAACACCGGGGAGCTGTTTTTT
CSARLAARNTGELFF
>TRBV20-1|TRBD1|few|TRBJ2-7
TGCAGTGCCCTATCCGGGGACAGCCTCTCCTACGAGCAGTACTTC
CSALSGDSLSYEQYF
>TRBV12-3/TRBV12-4|-|-|TRBJ2-7
TGTGCCAGCAGCGCTTCACAAGAAGGGAACGAGCAGTACTTC
CASSASQEGNEQYF
>TRBV3-1|TRBD1|many|TRBJ2-6
TGTGCCAGCAGCAGACAGGGCGCAGGGGCCAACGTCCTGACTTTC
CASSRQGAGANVLTF
>TRBV5-5|-|many|TRBJ1-2
TGTGCCAGCAGCCCCTTTGGTCCGAACGCACATGATGGCTACACCTTC
CASSPFGPNAHDGYTF
>TRBV10-1|-|-|TRBJ2-4
TGCGCCAGCAGTGAGTCGGGGGACTCAAACATTCAGTACTTC
CASSESGDSNIQYF
>TRBV12-3/TRBV12-4|TRBD1|many|TRBJ2-1
TGTGCCAGCAGCGTATGGACAGGGTCCAACAATGAGCAGTTCTTC
CASSVWTGSNNEQFF
>TRBV29-1|-|-|TRBJ2-7
TGCAGCGTTTACAGGGATGACGGGGCCTACGAGCAGTACTTC
CSVYRDDGAYEQYF
>TRBV6-4|-|-|TRBJ2-1
TGTGCCAGCAGTGACGGCCCCGGGGGCAATGAGCAGTTCTTC
CASSDGPGGNEQFF
>TRBV30|TRBD1|few|TRBJ1-3
TGTGCCTGGACAGGGGGCACTGGAAACACCATATATTTT
CAWTGGTGNTIYF
>TRBV20-1|TRBD1|many|TRBJ1-2
TGCAGTGCTATGCGGGACAGGGAGGCTGGCTACACCTTC
CSAMRDREAGYTF
>TRBV27|TRBD1|many|TRBJ2-7
TGTGCCAGCAGTTTAAATCTCCAGGGGGCCACCTACGAGCAGTACTTC
CASSLNLQGATYEQYF
>TRBV5-1|TRBD1|many|TRBJ2-7
TGCGCCAGCAGCTCAAGGGCGCCGGGACAGGGCTACGAGCAGTACTTC
CASSSRAPGQGYEQYF
>TRBV6-1|-|few|TRBJ2-5
TGTGCCAGCAGCCGTAGAGTAGGCCACCAAGAGACCCAGTACTTC
CASSRRVGHQETQYF
>TRBV10-3|TRBD2|many|TRBJ2-1
TGTGCCATAGCGGGAGGGCCGGGTGAGCAGTTCTTC
CAIAGGPGEQFF
>TRBV7-9|-|few|TRBJ1-1
TGTGCCAGCAGCCAGTCGGACACTGAAGCTTTCTTT
CASSQSDTEAFF
>TRBV7-9|TRBD1|few|TRBJ2-7
TGTGCCAGCAGCCTAGGACAGGGGGCGCGAAAAAACGAGCAGTACTTC
CASSLGQGARKNEQYF
>TRBV2|TRBD2|many|TRBJ2-1
TGTGCCAGCAAAAGAATGACTAGCGGGAATGAGCAGTTCTTC
CASKRMTSGNEQFF
>TRBV10-3|-|many|TRBJ2-7
TGTGCCATCAGTCTGGACAGCTCCTACGAGCAGTACTTC
CAISLDSSYEQYF
>TRBV12-3/TRBV12-4|TRBD2|many|TRBJ2-3
TGTGCCAGCAGTTTCACTAGCGGAACAGATACGCAGTATTTT
CASSFTSGTDTQYF
>TRBV20-1|-|many|TRBJ2-1
TGCAGTGCTGCACTAGTAGCCTACAATGAGCAGTTCTTC
CSAALVAYNEQFF
>TRBV20-1|TRBD2|many|TRBJ2-5
TGCAGTGCATCGACTAGCGGGAGGCAAGAGACCCAGTACTTC
CSASTSGRQETQYF
>TRBV12-3/TRBV12-4|-|many|TRBJ2-4
TGTGCCAGCAGCCCCAGGCAAGGGTTAGCCAAAAACATTCAGTACTTC
CASSPRQGLAKNIQYF
>TRBV5-1|-|many|TRBJ2-5
TGCGCCAGCAGCCCCGGGGACCCCCTGGAGACCCAGTACTTC
CASSPGDPLETQYF
>TRBV12-3/TRBV12-4|-|many|TRBJ1-1
TGTGCCAGCAGTTTACGGGCGGGGGCCTCTGAAGCTTTCTTT
CASSLRAGASEAFF
>TRBV27|-|-|TRBJ2-2
TGTGCCAGCAGTTACCCCAACGGGGAGCTGTTTTTT
CASSYPNGELFF
>TRBV10-3|-|many|TRBJ2-1
TGTGCCATCAGCGAACAGCGGACCTTGTGGAATGAGCAGTTCTTC
CAISEQRTLWNEQFF
>TRBV20-1|-|many|TRBJ2-1
TGCAGTGCGCATCTAGGGGGGAGCTCCTACAATGAGCAGTTCTTC
CSAHLGGSSYNEQFF
>TRBV29-1|-|many|TRBJ1-3
TGCAGCGTTGTGGACCGAGTAAGAAACACCATATATTTT
CSVVDRVRNTIYF